Shown below are 14 T cell receptor beta chains from a single sample sequenced in a study of cytomegalovirus exposure and HLA in healthy donors. The PCR ran on 60 Vbeta and 13 Jbeta primers. Sequencing used immunoSEQ multiplex PCR; TCRdb keeps in-frame clones, though not all of them. Here the sample spans 120,000 to 150,000 clones, 50% to 75% being singletons. Sample: PBMCs. The receptors stem from a woman between 25 and 40 years old in good health and CMV-seropositive.

This rearrangement joins TRBV6-5 to TRBJ2-2; 9 positions agree with TRBD2. CDR3 size: 15 residues. The germline V gene has CDR1 MNHEY and CDR2 SVGAGI. V lost 6 bases to trimming and J lost 1 base; unmatched junction nucleotides: 3. CDR3 nucleotide sequence: TGTGCCAGCAGCTTAGCGGGGGTGAACACCGGGGAGCTGTTTTTT. Protein product: CASSLAGVNTGELFF.

The V gene is TRBV6-1, the J gene TRBJ2-1, with D maybe TRBD1 (6 bases). This CDR3 comprises 12 residues. Germline V gene data show CDR1 as MNHNS and CDR2 as SASEGT. Deletions cut 7 bases from V and 8 bases from J, with 12 bases between. The CDR3 DNA sequence: TGTGCCAGCATTTTTCAGGGGTATGAGCAGTTCTTC. Protein sequence: CASIFQGYEQFF.

The genes are TRBV30 and TRBJ2-5; 7 bases match TRBD1. This CDR3 comprises 13 residues. Losses at the gene ends were 5 bases for V and 2 bases for J; bases not matched to a gene: 5. Germline V gene lookup returns CDR1 GTSNPN and CDR2 SVGIG (reference sequence). CDR3 loop: CAWGQGQQETQYF. CDR3 bases: TGTGCCTGGGGTCAGGGACAGCAAGAGACCCAGTACTTC.

The chain has TRBV5-1 and TRBJ2-7; 13 nucleotides match TRBD2. CDR3 length: 15 residues. The junction had 4 bases not matched to a gene; V was cut back by 5 bases and J by 2 bases. Germline lookup yields CDR1 SGHRS and CDR2 YFSETQ. The CDR3 region is CASRSGLAGTYEQYF. The CDR3 nucleotides are TGCGCCAGCAGGTCGGGACTAGCGGGAACCTACGAGCAGTACTTC.

The chain joins TRBV5-4 to TRBJ2-7, with a tentative D call TRBD2 (6 bases). Germline assignment: CDR1 SGHNT and CDR2 YYREEE (reference sequence). The V end lost 3 bases, the J end lost 4 bases, and 23 bases lay between the germline ends. CDR3 length: 17 residues. CDR3 DNA: TGTGCCAGCAGCTCGGTCCCACGGTCGGGAGTTTTATACGAGCAGTACTTC. It encodes CASSSVPRSGVLYEQYF. Full variable domain (remainder filled in from reference TRBV5-4 and TRBJ2-7): ETGVTQSPTHLIKTRGQQVTLRCSSQSGHNTVSWYQQALGQGPQFIFQYYREEENGRGNFPPRFSGLQFPNYSSELNVNALELDDSALYLCASSSVPRSGVLYEQYFGPGTRLTVT.

The J gene is TRBJ1-2, the V gene TRBV5-1, with 8 positions matching TRBD1. The CDR3 is 15 residues long. The junction had 10 bases not matched to a gene; V was cut back by 1 base and J by 8 bases. Per the germline V gene, CDR1 is SGHRS and CDR2 is YFSETQ. CDR3 in amino acids: CASSLMQGAIFGYTF. The CDR3 nucleotides are TGCGCCAGCAGCTTGATGCAGGGGGCGATCTTCGGCTACACCTTC.

This sequence joins TRBV19 and TRBJ2-5; D may be TRBD2 (6 bases). The germline V gene has CDR1 LNHDA and CDR2 SQIVND (reference sequence). V lost 5 bases to trimming and J lost 4 bases, with 14 bases between them. The CDR3 has 14 residues. DNA for the CDR3: TGTGCCAGTAGTGCCCCTCGCGGGACAGAGACCCAGTACTTC. Translated: CASSAPRGTETQYF.

CDR3 protein: CASSFRTGDGTQYF. The CDR3 region has the DNA TGTGCCAGCAGTTTCCGGACAGGGGACGGGACCCAGTACTTC. The V gene is TRBV2, the J gene TRBJ2-5, with TRBD1 matching 9 bases. The CDR3 totals 14 residues. Germline CDR1 reads SNHLY; CDR2 reads FYNNEI. V trimming: 5 bases; J trimming: 7 bases; junction bases outside the gene matches: 8.

The chain couples TRBV21-1 to TRBJ1-5; the tabulated D call, TRBD1, remains unverified against the DNA. TRBV21-1 is flagged as a pseudogene. The CDR3 length is 21 residues. CDR3 protein: CASSKNLDLGGRRTSNQPQHF. CDR3 nucleotide sequence: TGTGCCAGCAGCAAAAACCTAGATTTAGGGGGAAGGAGGACTAGCAATCAGCCCCAGCATTTT.

CDR3 coding DNA: TGTGCCAGCATCGGACAGGGGGATGAAAAACTGTTTTTT. Its translation: CASIGQGDEKLFF. The V and J genes are TRBV28 and TRBJ1-4, with TRBD1 matching over 10 bases. Germline V gene sequence: CDR1 MDHEN, CDR2 SYDVKM. V shed 7 bases, J shed 6 bases, and the junction held 2 bases outside the gene matches. The CDR3 extends over 13 amino acids.

This chain uses TRBV25-1 with TRBJ1-6; TRBD1 aligns across 12 bases. The CDR3 has 16 amino acids. V dropped 1 base and J dropped 8; count of bases not matched to a gene: 3. Germline lookup yields CDR1 MGHDK and CDR2 SYGVNS. CDR3 residues: CASSELGTGGHSPLHF. The CDR3 DNA is TGTGCCAGCAGTGAATTAGGGACAGGGGGCCATTCACCCCTCCACTTT.

In DNA form, the CDR3 reads TGTGCTAGTGGTTTGGATAGCTCCTACAATGAGCAGTTCTTC. It is translated as CASGLDSSYNEQFF. This chain uses TRBV12-5 with TRBJ2-1, with unresolved D. The V end lost 1 base, the J end lost 0 bases, and 4 bases lay between the germline ends. Germline V lookup: CDR1 LGHNT, CDR2 FRNRAP. The CDR3 spans 14 residues.

The chain has TRBV7-9 and TRBJ1-2; TRBD1 might be the D (6 bases). Germline CDR1 is SEHNR and CDR2 is FQNEAQ (reference sequence). This CDR3 is 17 amino acids long. The V and J ends lost 6 bases and 1 base respectively, with 21 bases between them. This CDR3 is CASRGENREHYNYGYTF. In nucleotides, the CDR3 is TGTGCCAGCAGGGGAGAGAACAGGGAACACTATAACTATGGCTACACCTTC.

This clone was seen more than once but under ten times. The chain joins TRBV18 to TRBJ2-7; no clear D. The CDR3 sequence is 12 residues long. The V end lost 6 bases, the J end lost 2 bases, and 8 bases lay between the germline ends. Germline V lookup: CDR1 KGHSH, CDR2 LQKENI. CDR3 in amino acids: CASSQTPYEQYF. In nucleotides, the CDR3 is TGTGCCAGCTCGCAGACTCCCTACGAGCAGTACTTC.